The entry below gives a single TCR beta chain sequence along with its context. This sample was included in a study of T cells after yellow fever vaccination. Template switching by 5'RACE produced TCR cDNA, adding a universal primer site and UMIs. TCRdb redid the calling of the 5' RACE reads with MiXCR, one entry per CDR3 protein. The sample consists of around 68,000 distinct CDR3 sequences, more than 5.5% of them appearing once. Germline loops: CDR1 LGHNA, CDR2 YSLEER. The ends were cut back, 1 base at V and 2 bases at J, with 16 bases in the middle. The CDR3 extends over 17 amino acids. This chain connects TRBV4-3 to TRBJ2-3; D may be TRBD2 (6 bases). The sequencing here drew on CD8+ T cells sorted from PBMCs, taken 10 days after the first yellow fever vaccination. The clonotype comes from a man younger than 30 who received the YFV17D yellow fever vaccine. CDR3: CASSQGAGTGLTDTQYF. The CDR3 DNA follows: TGCGCCAGCAGCCAAGGGGCCGGGACTGGGCTCACAGATACGCAGTATTTT.